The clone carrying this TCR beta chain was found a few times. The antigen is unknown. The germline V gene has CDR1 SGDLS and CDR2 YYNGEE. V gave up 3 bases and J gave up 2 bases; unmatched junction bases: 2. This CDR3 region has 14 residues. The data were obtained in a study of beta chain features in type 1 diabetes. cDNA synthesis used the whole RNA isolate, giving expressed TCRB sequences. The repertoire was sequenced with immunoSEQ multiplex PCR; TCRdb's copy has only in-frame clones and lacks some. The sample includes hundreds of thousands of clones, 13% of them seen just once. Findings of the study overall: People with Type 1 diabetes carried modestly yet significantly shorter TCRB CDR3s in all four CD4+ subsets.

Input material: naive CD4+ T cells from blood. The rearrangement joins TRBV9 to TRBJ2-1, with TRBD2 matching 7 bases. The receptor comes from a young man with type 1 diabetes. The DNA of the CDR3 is TGTGCCAGCAGCGCTAGCGGAGCCTACAATGAGCAGTTCTTC. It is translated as CASSASGAYNEQFF. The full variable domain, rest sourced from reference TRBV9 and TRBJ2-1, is DSGVTQTPKHLITATGQRVTLRCSPRSGDLSVYWYQQSLDQGLQFLIQYYNGEERAKGNILERFSAQQFPDLHSELNLSSLELGDSALYFCASSASGAYNEQFFGPGTRLTVL.